The following is a T cell receptor (beta chain) sequence with its context. This clone's antigen is unknown. Base qualities were left out, and no much larger clone turns up one base away. V drops 3 bases and J drops 7 bases, leaving 12 bases in between. Including the terminal cysteine and phenylalanine, the CDR3 comprises 14 residues. Only the CDR3 DNA stays, 42 bases, in frame from base 1. CDR1 and CDR2 were assigned from the germline V gene as SGHTA and FQGNSA. TCRbeta CDR3 regions were sequenced with the immunoSEQ Assay. After extraction, genomic DNA underwent amplification by bias-controlled multiplex PCR, followed by high-throughput sequencing. In the original analysis: To quantify the absolute abundance of every unique TCRbeta CDR3 region, sequences were collapsed and filtered. T cell fraction was estimated by normalization of TCRbeta template counts to usable DNA, with usable DNA being measured through amplification of reference genes present in all nucleated cells. Repertoire TCRs were annotated as SARS-CoV-2-specific when V gene, CDR3 amino acid sequence and J gene were exactly matched to a known reactive TCR set. The reference SARS-CoV-2 TCR set was obtained from MIRA and was filtered for enrichment in COVID-19-positive ImmuneCODE repertoires, whereby public or cross-reactive TCRs were removed. Drawing on the MIRA antigens, annotated TCRs were analysed further at the level of specific ORF or position within ORF. Breadth was defined as the number of annotated unique rearrangements divided by the total number of unique productive rearrangements, and depth was defined as the summed frequency of the annotated unique rearrangements. Two-sided Wilcoxon rank-sum tests were used to compare TCR breadth between groups. The immuneACCESS repertoire file appears here via TCRdb, limited to in-frame rearrangements. These files lack a portion of the clones; in checked studies, under half of the deficit traces to unresolved V genes, and the cause of the others is not known. V and J calls and clone size follow that table, whereas D and trimming were derived from the DNA. The sample yields roughly 700,000 clones; around 90% were counted once. The ten largest make up approximately 1.5% of the sample.

These data are taken from a study of Ad26.COV2.S vaccination and SARS-CoV-2 variants (dated by TCRdb to the early 2020s). With regard to the full study: Vaccine-arm donors came from COV1001, a multicentre, randomized, double-blind, placebo-controlled phase I-IIa trial of Ad26.COV2.S in healthy adults. A total of approximately 32 samples were included in the TCR-sequenced set, comprising approximately 20 Ad26.COV2.S vaccine recipients, 5 placebo recipients and 8 SARS-CoV-2 convalescent individuals. Ad26.COV2.S was administered intramuscularly at a dose of 5x10^10 or 1x10^11 viral particles, either as one shot or as two shots given 56 days apart. Trial participants were randomized into five groups of five: low-dose or high-dose Ad26.COV2.S given once or twice, or placebo on both occasions. The specificity and breadth of SARS-CoV-2-reactive T cell receptors after Ad26.COV2.S vaccination were assessed by TCRbeta repertoire sequencing. Investigators did not know the trial group allocation while performing experiments and assessing outcomes.

In the paper's terms, the treatment or condition label means: about 20 received Ad26.COV2.S at low or high dose, single or two shots; five or six received placebo; per-sample allocation not given. For vaccine and placebo recipients, the sequenced repertoires came from samples collected on day 63 after the first injection. In Cohort 1b, 25 or so adults aged 18-55 years were enrolled at a single site in Boston, USA, between 29 July and 7 August 2020. As a vaccine, Ad26.COV2.S was a replication-incompetent adenovirus type 26 vector that expressed a prefusion-stabilized SARS-CoV-2 spike protein derived from the original Wuhan strain. Paper-wide results and their limitations: Vaccine and placebo recipients had similar non-spike TCR breadth, a finding consistent with the vaccine containing only spike. After vaccination, substantial breadth of spike-specific CD8+ and CD4+ T cell responses was reported. It was noted by the authors that total T cell responses may have been underestimated by the TCR breadth and depth analyses. Compared with placebo recipients, Ad26.COV2.S recipients showed higher spike-specific TCR breadth (P = 0.0014). The study was not powered to compare responses between vaccine doses or regimens.

This TCR derives from a person aged 18-60 years who received the Ad26.COV2.S COVID-19 vaccine or a placebo. This sample comprised peripheral blood, obtained in a trial of Ad26.COV2.S vaccine versus placebo. The rearrangement joined TRBV7-2 to TRBJ1-4; the D segment cannot be called with confidence. The DNA sequence reads TGTGCCAGCAGCTTGGGAACTCTACCTGAAAAACTGTTTTTT. The encoded protein is CASSLGTLPEKLFF.